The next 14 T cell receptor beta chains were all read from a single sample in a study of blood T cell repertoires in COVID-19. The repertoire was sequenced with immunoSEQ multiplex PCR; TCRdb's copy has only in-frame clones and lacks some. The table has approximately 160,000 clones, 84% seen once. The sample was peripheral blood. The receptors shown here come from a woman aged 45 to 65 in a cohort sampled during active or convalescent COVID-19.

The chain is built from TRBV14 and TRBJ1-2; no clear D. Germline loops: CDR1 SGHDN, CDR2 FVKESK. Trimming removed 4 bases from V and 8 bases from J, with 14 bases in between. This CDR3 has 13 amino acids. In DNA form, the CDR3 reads TGTGCCAGCAGCCCCTCCCCAGGTGTGGGCTACACCTTC. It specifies CASSPSPGVGYTF.

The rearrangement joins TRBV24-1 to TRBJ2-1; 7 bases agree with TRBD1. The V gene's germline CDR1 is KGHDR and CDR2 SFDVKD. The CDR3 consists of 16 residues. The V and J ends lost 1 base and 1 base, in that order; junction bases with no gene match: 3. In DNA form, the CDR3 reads TGTGCCACCAGTGATTTCAAACAGGGGTCCTACAATGAGCAGTTCTTC. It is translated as CATSDFKQGSYNEQFF.

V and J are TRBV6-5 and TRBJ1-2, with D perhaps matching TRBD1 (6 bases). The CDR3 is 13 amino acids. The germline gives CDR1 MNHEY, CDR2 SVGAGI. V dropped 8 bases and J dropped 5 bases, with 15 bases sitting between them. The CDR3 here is CASSGGGVYGYTF. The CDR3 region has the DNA TGTGCCAGCTCTGGAGGGGGGGTTTATGGCTACACCTTC.

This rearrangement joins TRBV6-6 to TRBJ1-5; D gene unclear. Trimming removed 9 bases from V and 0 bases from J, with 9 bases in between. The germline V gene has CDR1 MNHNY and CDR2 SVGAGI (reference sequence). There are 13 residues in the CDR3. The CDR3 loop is CASSVFSNQPQHF. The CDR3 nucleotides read TGTGCCAGTTCAGTTTTTAGCAATCAGCCCCAGCATTTT.

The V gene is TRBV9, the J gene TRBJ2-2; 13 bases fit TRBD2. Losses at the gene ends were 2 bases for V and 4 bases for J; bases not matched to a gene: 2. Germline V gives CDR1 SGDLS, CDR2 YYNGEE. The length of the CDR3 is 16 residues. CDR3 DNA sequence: TGTGCCAGCAGCGTGGGACTAGCGGGGCTCACCGGGGAGCTGTTTTTT. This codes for CASSVGLAGLTGELFF.

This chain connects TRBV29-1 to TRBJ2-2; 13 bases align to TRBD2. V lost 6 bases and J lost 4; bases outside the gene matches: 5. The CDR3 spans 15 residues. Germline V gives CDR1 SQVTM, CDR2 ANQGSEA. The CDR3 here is CSVTGLAGFTGELFF. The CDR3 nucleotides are TGCAGCGTGACGGGACTAGCGGGGTTCACCGGGGAGCTGTTTTTT.

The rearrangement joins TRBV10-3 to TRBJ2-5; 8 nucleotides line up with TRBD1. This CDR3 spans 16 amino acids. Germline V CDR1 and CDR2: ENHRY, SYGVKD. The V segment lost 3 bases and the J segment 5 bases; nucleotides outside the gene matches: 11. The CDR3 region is CAISDTARTGRETQYF. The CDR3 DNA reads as TGTGCCATCAGTGACACGGCAAGGACAGGGAGGGAGACCCAGTACTTC.

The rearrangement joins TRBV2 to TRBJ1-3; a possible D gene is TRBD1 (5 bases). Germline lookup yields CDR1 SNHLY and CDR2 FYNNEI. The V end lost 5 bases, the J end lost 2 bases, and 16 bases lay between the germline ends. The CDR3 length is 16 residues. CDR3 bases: TGTGCCAGCAGTACCGCCGCCCAGGGAACTGGAAACACCATATATTTT. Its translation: CASSTAAQGTGNTIYF.

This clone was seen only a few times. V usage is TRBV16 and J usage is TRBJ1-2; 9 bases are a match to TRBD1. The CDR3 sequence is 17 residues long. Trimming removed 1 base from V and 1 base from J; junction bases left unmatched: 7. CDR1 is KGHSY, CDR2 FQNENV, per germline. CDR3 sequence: CASSQFSGTGLNYGYTF. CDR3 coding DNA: TGTGCCAGCAGCCAATTTTCCGGGACAGGGCTTAACTATGGCTACACCTTC.

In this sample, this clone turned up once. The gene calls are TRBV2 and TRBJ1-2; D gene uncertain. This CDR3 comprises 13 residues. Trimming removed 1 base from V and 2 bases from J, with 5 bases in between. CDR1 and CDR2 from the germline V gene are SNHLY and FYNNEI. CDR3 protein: CASSEEENYGYTF. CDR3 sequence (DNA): TGTGCCAGCAGTGAAGAGGAGAACTATGGCTACACCTTC.

The CDR3 DNA is TGCGCCAGCAGTGAGTTGGGGGGTCGGAACACTGAAGCTTTCTTT. This translates into CASSELGGRNTEAFF. The gene calls are TRBV10-2 and TRBJ1-1; TRBD1 is a possible D gene (5 bases). CDR1 is WSHSY, CDR2 SAAADI, per germline. This CDR3 comprises 15 residues. V was clipped by 1 base and J by 1 base, with 10 bases between them.

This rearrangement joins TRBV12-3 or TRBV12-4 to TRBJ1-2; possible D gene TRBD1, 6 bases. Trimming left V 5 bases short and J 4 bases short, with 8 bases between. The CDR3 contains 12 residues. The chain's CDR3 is CASSRTVYGYTF. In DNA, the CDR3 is TGTGCCAGCAGTCGGACAGTCTATGGCTACACCTTC.

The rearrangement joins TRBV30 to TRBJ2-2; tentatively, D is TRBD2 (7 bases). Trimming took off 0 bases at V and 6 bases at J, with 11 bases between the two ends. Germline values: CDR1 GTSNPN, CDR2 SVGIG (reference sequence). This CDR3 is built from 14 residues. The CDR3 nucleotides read TGTGCCTGGAGTGTACAGGGAGGGGCCGGGGAGCTGTTTTTT. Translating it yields CAWSVQGGAGELFF.

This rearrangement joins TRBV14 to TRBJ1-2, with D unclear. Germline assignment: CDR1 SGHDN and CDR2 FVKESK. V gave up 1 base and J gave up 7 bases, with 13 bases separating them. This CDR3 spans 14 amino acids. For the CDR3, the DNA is TGTGCCAGCAGCCAAGCATATACCCGGGGTGGCTACACCTTC. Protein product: CASSQAYTRGGYTF.